Listed here are 12 T cell receptor beta chains from one sample, sequenced in a study of immune heterogeneity within non-small cell lung tumors. With approximately 600 ng used per sample, the template was genomic DNA from bulk tumor. Collection of several biopsies per primary tumor, spaced far apart, took place during surgery. Untreated, newly diagnosed non-small cell lung cancer patients underwent curative surgery. Using 32 V and 13 J primers, multiplex PCR amplified TCR beta CDR3. Using its own MiXCR run on the multiplex PCR reads, TCRdb lists one record per CDR3 protein. The repertoire includes thousands of distinct CDR3 sequences, more than 20% of them detected once, and roughly 32% sits in the top ten. The sequencing sample was made of lung tumor tissue. The source is a man aged 50-60 years with non-small cell lung cancer.

By share, this clonotype counts as medium-sized. The chain carries TRBV5-1 and TRBJ2-5, with unresolved D. This CDR3 region has 15 residues. The germline V and J ends were trimmed by 0 bases and 0 bases, with 9 bases remaining between them. Germline CDR1 and CDR2: SGHRS and YFSETQ. This CDR3 is CASSLDGGNQETQYF. The CDR3 region has the DNA TGCGCCAGCAGCTTGGATGGCGGTAACCAAGAGACCCAGTACTTC.

This clonotype rates as medium-sized. The rearrangement links TRBV20-1 to TRBJ2-1; 7 bases map to TRBD2. This CDR3 has 16 residues. Trimming took 5 bases from V and 3 from J; bases not matched to a gene: 13. The V gene's germline CDR1 is DFQATT and CDR2 SNEGSKA (reference sequence). In DNA form, the CDR3 reads TGCAGTGCTCAGGAAATAGCGGGCCTTAGCTACAATGAGCAGTTCTTC. This sequence encodes CSAQEIAGLSYNEQFF.

A note on this clonotype: With a much larger clone just one base away, this may be a read error. The genes are TRBV19 and TRBJ2-3, with 8 bases that match TRBD1. The CDR3 runs to 14 residues. Germline V gene lookup returns CDR1 LNHDA and CDR2 SQIVND (reference sequence). Written as DNA, the CDR3 is TGTGCCACTAGTACGGGACAGGGCACAGATACGCAGTATTTT. This sequence encodes CATSTGQGTDTQYF.

Details on this clonotype: This clone may be a read error of a much larger clone one base away. The V call is TRBV7-8, the J call TRBJ2-1; the D gene is possibly TRBD2 (5 bases). The CDR3 contains 15 residues. Germline CDR1 is SGHVS and CDR2 is FQNEAQ. CDR3 bases: TGTGCCAGCAGCTTTAGCGAGAGCTCCTACGATGAGCAGTTCTTC. Protein product: CASSFSESSYDEQFF. The whole variable domain, remainder taken from reference TRBV7-8 and TRBJ2-1, is GAGVSQSPRYKVAKRGQDVALRCDPISGHVSLFWYQQALGQGPEFLTYFQNEAQLDKSGLPSDRFFAERPEGSVSTLKIQRTQQEDSAVYLCASSFSESSYDEQFFGPGTRLTVL.

In this sample, this clonotype is medium-sized (0.01 to 0.1%). The rearrangement links TRBV6-1 to TRBJ1-1; no clear D. The V and J ends lost 2 bases and 4 bases respectively, with 8 bases between them. This CDR3 is 13 amino acids long. Germline assignment: CDR1 MNHNS and CDR2 SASEGT. CDR3: CASSELRTTEAFF. As DNA, the CDR3 is TGTGCCAGCAGTGAACTCAGGACCACTGAAGCTTTCTTT.

This clonotype was recorded once. This sequence joins TRBV19 and TRBJ1-1; D may be TRBD1 (6 bases). Trimming shortened V by 7 bases and J by 4 bases, and 19 bases separated the two germline ends. The germline CDR1 and CDR2 sequences are LNHDA and SQIVND (reference sequence). This CDR3 contains 15 residues. The CDR3 region is CASKPSGVWGTEAFF. CDR3 nucleotides: TGTGCCAGTAAACCGTCAGGGGTGTGGGGCACTGAAGCTTTCTTT.

V and J are TRBV5-1 and TRBJ2-5, with TRBD2 identical over 7 bases. J was trimmed by 3 bases and V by 1 base; bases with no gene match: 6. The germline V gene encodes CDR1 SGHRS and CDR2 YFSETQ. The CDR3 is 15 residues long. CDR3 in amino acids: CASSLFGLEEETQYF. CDR3 sequence (DNA): TGCGCCAGCAGCTTGTTCGGACTAGAAGAAGAGACCCAGTACTTC.

By share, this clonotype ranks as medium-sized. The chain combines TRBV20-1 with TRBJ2-7; 9 bases align to TRBD1. V was clipped by 6 bases and J by 3 bases; unmatched bases: 12. The CDR3 spans 15 residues. Germline CDR1 is DFQATT and CDR2 is SNEGSKA (reference sequence). CDR3 DNA sequence: TGCAGTGCCACACCCACAGGGGGCGGTTACTACGAGCAGTACTTC. This encodes CSATPTGGGYYEQYF.

This clonotype is deemed medium-sized. The chain joins TRBV6-1 to TRBJ1-5; D is perhaps TRBD1 (6 bases). This CDR3 spans 17 amino acids. Germline V gives CDR1 MNHNS, CDR2 SASEGT. Trimming took 6 bases from V and 0 from J, leaving 18 bases between them. CDR3: CASSSLGGEYSNQPQHF. For the CDR3, the DNA is TGTGCCAGCAGCTCACTAGGGGGGGAATATAGCAATCAGCCCCAGCATTTT.

This clonotype is classed as large (0.1 to 1%). This chain joins TRBV6-1 and TRBJ2-7; TRBD2 might be the D (5 bases). CDR1 is MNHNS, CDR2 SASEGT, per germline. The CDR3 loop spans 15 amino acids. V lost 4 bases to trimming and J lost 2 bases, with 15 bases between them. The CDR3 bases are TGTGCCAGCAGTGCCCGAGCGGCCACTACCTACGAGCAGTACTTC. As protein: CASSARAATTYEQYF.

This clonotype is labeled as large. V and J are TRBV12-3 or TRBV12-4 and TRBJ2-3, with 7 bases that match TRBD2. The CDR3 loop spans 16 amino acids. V shed 5 bases, J shed 2 bases, and the junction held 10 bases outside the gene matches. The CDR3 DNA is TGTGCCAGCAGTGGAAGCGGGGTGTCGCTCACAGATACGCAGTATTTT. Protein sequence: CASSGSGVSLTDTQYF.

By share, this clonotype ranks as medium-sized. V is TRBV4-2 and J is TRBJ1-6; D is uncertain. Germline CDR1 is LGHNA and CDR2 is YNFKEQ. Trimming left V 2 bases short and J 5 bases short, with 13 bases between. The CDR3 is made up of 16 amino acids. The CDR3 region is CASSQSRGVDNSPLHF. In DNA, the CDR3 is TGTGCCAGCAGCCAATCTCGGGGAGTGGATAATTCACCCCTCCACTTT.